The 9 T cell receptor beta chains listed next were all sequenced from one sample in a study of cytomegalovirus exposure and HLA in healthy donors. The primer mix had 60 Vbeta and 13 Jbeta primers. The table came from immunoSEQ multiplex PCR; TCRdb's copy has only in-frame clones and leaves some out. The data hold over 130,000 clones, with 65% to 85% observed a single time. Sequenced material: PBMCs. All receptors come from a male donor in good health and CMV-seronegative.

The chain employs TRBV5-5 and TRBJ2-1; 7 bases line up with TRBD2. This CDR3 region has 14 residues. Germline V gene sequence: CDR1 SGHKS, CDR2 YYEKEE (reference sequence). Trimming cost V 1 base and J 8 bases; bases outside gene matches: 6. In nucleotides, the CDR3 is TGTGCCAGCAGCTTGTTCACTAGCGACCATGAGCAGTTCTTC. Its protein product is CASSLFTSDHEQFF.

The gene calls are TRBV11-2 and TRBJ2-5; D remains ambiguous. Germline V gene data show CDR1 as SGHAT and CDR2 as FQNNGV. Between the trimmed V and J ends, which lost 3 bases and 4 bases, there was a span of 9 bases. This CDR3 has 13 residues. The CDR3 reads CASSLPGRETQYF. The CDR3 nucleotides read TGTGCCAGCAGCTTGCCAGGAAGAGAGACCCAGTACTTC.

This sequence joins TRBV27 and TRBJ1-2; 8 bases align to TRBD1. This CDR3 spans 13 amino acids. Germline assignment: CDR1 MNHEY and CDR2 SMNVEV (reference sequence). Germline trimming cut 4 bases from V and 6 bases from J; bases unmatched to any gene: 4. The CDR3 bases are TGTGCCAGCAGTTCCTACAGGGGGAATGGCTACACCTTC. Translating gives CASSSYRGNGYTF.

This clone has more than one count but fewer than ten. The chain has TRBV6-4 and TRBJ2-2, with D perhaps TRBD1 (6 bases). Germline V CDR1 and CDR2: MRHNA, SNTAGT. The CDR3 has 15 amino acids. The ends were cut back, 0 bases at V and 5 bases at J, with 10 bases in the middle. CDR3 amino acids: CASSDSGGETGELFF. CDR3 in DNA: TGTGCCAGCAGTGACTCAGGGGGAGAGACCGGGGAGCTGTTTTTT.

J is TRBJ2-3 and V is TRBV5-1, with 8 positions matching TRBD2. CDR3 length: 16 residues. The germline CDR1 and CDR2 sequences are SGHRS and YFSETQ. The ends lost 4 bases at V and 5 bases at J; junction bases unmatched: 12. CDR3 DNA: TGCGCCAGCAGCCTAGAACCCGGGACTAGTATAGATACGCAGTATTTT. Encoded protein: CASSLEPGTSIDTQYF.

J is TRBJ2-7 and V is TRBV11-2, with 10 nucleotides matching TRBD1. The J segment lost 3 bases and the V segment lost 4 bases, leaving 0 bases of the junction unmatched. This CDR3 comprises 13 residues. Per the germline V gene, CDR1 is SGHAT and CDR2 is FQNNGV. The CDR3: CASSWTGGYEQYF. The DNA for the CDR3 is TGTGCCAGCAGCTGGACAGGGGGCTACGAGCAGTACTTC.

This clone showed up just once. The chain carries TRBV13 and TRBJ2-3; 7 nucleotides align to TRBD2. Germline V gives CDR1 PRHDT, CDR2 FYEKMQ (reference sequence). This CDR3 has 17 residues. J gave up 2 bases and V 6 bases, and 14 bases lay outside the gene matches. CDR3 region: CASSPPWGRETTDTQYF. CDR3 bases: TGTGCCAGCAGTCCTCCGTGGGGGAGGGAGACCACAGATACGCAGTATTTT.

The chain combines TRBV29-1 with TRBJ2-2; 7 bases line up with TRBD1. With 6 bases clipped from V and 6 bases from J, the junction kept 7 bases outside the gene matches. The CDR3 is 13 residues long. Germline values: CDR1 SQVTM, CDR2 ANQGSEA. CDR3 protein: CSVTGDWSGELFF. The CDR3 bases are TGCAGCGTCACAGGGGATTGGTCCGGGGAGCTGTTTTTT.

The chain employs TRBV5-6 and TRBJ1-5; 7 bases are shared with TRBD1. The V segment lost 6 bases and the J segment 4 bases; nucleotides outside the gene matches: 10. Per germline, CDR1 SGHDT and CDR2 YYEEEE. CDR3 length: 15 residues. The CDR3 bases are TGTGCCAGCACCATACTTGACAGGGCGAATCAGCCCCAGCATTTT. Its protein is CASTILDRANQPQHF. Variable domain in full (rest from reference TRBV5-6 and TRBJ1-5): DAGVTQSPTHLIKTRGQQVTLRCSPKSGHDTVSWYQQALGQGPQFIFQYYEEEERQRGNFPDRFSGHQFPNYSSELNVNALLLGDSALYLCASTILDRANQPQHFGDGTRLSIL.